Sequencing of this T cell receptor beta chain was carried out in a study of OX40 agonist ivuxolimab in advanced cancers. In the study overall: Patients' therapy was ivuxolimab, an antibody that acts as an agonist of OX40 (CD134).

Comment on this clone: Its antigen is not known.

The method was immunoSEQ multiplex PCR; TCRdb's version includes in-frame clones alone and lacks a portion of them. This repertoire shows about 77,000 clones, 65% to 85% found once; its top ten account for roughly 0.76%. The CDR3 sequence is 16 residues long. CDR1 and CDR2 (germline): KGHSH, LQKENI. V was pared by 5 bases and J by 6 bases, with 7 bases of the junction left unmatched. Study results and caveats: Circulating CD4+ and CD8+ T cells showed clonal expansion by week 6 at 0.1 to 3.0 mg/kg.

The genes are TRBV18 and TRBJ2-1; 13 positions match TRBD2. The receptor was derived from an adult with an advanced solid tumor such as melanoma, head and neck, liver or kidney cancer. Sequences were derived from CD4+ or CD8+ T cells sorted from blood, sampled in a trial of the OX40 agonist ivuxolimab. The CDR3 loop reads CASSSAGTSGVNEQFF. As DNA, the CDR3 is TGTGCCAGCTCAAGCGCCGGGACTAGCGGGGTCAATGAGCAGTTCTTC. Drawing the rest from reference TRBV18 and TRBJ2-1, the complete variable domain is NAGVMQNPRHLVRRRGQEARLRCSPMKGHSHVYWYRQLPEEGLKFMVYLQKENIIDESGMPKERFSAEFPKEGPSILRIQQVVRGDSAAYFCASSSAGTSGVNEQFFGPGTRLTVL.